This is a list of T cell receptor beta chains from one sample in a study of T cells in Graves' hyperthyroidism and ophthalmopathy. One entry per CDR3 protein results from TCRdb running MiXCR on the multiplex PCR reads. The sample contains around 380,000 distinct CDR3 sequences, roughly 12% of which appear only once. Sequenced input: blood. These receptor sequences come from a man younger than 45 with Graves' hyperthyroidism that later progressed to Graves' ophthalmopathy. The CDR3 runs from the conserved cysteine through the conserved F or W. Fields, in order: J gene, D gene, clone size, V gene, CDR3 protein, CDR3 DNA. A D gene is named only where the DNA matches it firmly. The listing skips clone size in some rows; elsewhere it reads once, few, many or a size class.

TRBJ1-5	NA	many	TRBV11-2	CASSWDAGNQPQHF	TGTGCCAGCAGCTGGGACGCTGGCAATCAGCCCCAGCATTTT
TRBJ1-3	TRBD1	many	TRBV28	CASRGTVGNTIYF	TGTGCCAGCAGGGGGACAGTTGGAAACACCATATATTTT
TRBJ2-7	TRBD1	NA	TRBV3-1	CASSQMLDRVYEQYF	TGTGCCAGCAGCCAAATGCTGGACAGGGTCTACGAGCAGTACTTC
TRBJ1-1	NA	many	TRBV2	CASRRAENTEAFF	TGTGCCAGCCGCCGGGCCGAAAACACTGAAGCTTTCTTT
TRBJ2-3	TRBD2	many	TRBV5-1	CASSIPGTTGGTQYF	TGCGCCAGCAGCATCCCCGGGACTACCGGGGGTACGCAGTATTTT
TRBJ2-1	TRBD2	NA	TRBV12-3/TRBV12-4	CASSWGLAFNEQFF	TGTGCCAGCAGTTGGGGACTAGCGTTCAATGAGCAGTTCTTC
TRBJ1-2	NA	NA	TRBV9	CASSVSPGSNYGYTF	TGTGCCAGCAGCGTATCACCAGGTTCTAACTATGGCTACACCTTC
TRBJ2-7	TRBD1	NA	TRBV5-1	CASSLQPGQGAYEQYF	TGCGCCAGCAGCCTCCAGCCGGGACAGGGGGCCTACGAGCAGTACTTC
TRBJ2-1	NA	few	TRBV10-2	CASSESRRGSEQFF	TGCGCCAGCAGTGAGTCGAGACGGGGGAGTGAGCAGTTCTTC
TRBJ2-7	TRBD1	many	TRBV5-5	CASSGLGTALHEQYF	TGTGCCAGCAGCGGACTTGGGACAGCTCTCCACGAGCAGTACTTC
TRBJ1-2	NA	many	TRBV7-8	CASSLESPAAYGYTF	TGTGCCAGCAGCTTAGAGTCCCCAGCGGCCTATGGCTACACCTTC
TRBJ1-2	NA	NA	TRBV14	CASSPGLLHYGYTF	TGTGCCAGCAGTCCGGGGCTGTTACACTATGGCTACACCTTC
TRBJ1-1	NA	many	TRBV6-5	CASSYSGTSNTEAFF	TGTGCCAGCAGTTACTCCGGGACCTCGAACACTGAAGCTTTCTTT
TRBJ2-1	NA	NA	TRBV25-1	CASSESGTIYNEQFF	TGTGCCAGCAGTGAATCAGGGACAATATACAATGAGCAGTTCTTC
TRBJ2-7	NA	many	TRBV28	CASSLSGFVYEQYF	TGTGCCAGCAGTTTGAGTGGGTTCGTCTACGAGCAGTACTTC
TRBJ1-6	NA	NA	TRBV4-1	CASTPGSYNSPLHF	TGCGCCAGTACTCCGGGAAGTTATAATTCACCCCTCCACTTT
TRBJ1-1	NA	few	TRBV14	CASSLARGARTEAFF	TGTGCCAGCAGCCTCGCCCGGGGGGCGCGAACTGAAGCTTTCTTT
TRBJ1-4	NA	NA	TRBV28	CASTQMGVAYEKLFF	TGTGCCAGCACCCAAATGGGTGTAGCGTATGAAAAACTGTTTTTT
TRBJ1-5	NA	NA	TRBV6-2/TRBV6-3	CASSLQGGDNQPQHF	TGTGCCAGCAGTCTACAGGGAGGGGACAATCAGCCCCAGCATTTT
TRBJ2-7	TRBD1	NA	TRBV15	CATSRDPRDREGLSFHEQYF	TGTGCCACCAGCAGAGATCCCCGGGACAGGGAGGGCCTCAGTTTCCACGAGCAGTACTTC
TRBJ2-3	TRBD2	NA	TRBV10-2	CASSETLAGGLADTQYF	TGCGCCAGCAGTGAAACCCTAGCGGGGGGTTTAGCAGATACGCAGTATTTT
TRBJ2-3	TRBD1	many	TRBV28	CASSSPNRQGASLGTDTQYF	TGTGCCAGCAGTTCCCCAAACCGACAGGGGGCGAGTCTCGGCACAGATACGCAGTATTTT
TRBJ1-4	TRBD1	NA	TRBV29-1	CSGTPGQGRCEKLFF	TGCAGCGGGACTCCGGGACAGGGGCGATGTGAAAAACTGTTTTTT
TRBJ1-2	TRBD1	many	TRBV28	CASSRDRADGYTF	TGTGCCAGCAGCCGCGACAGGGCTGATGGCTACACCTTC
TRBJ2-2	TRBD1	few	TRBV30	CAWNRQGTGELFF	TGTGCCTGGAACAGACAGGGAACCGGGGAGCTGTTTTTT
TRBJ2-5	NA	NA	TRBV13	CASSFLTVRGSNSPLHF	TGTGCCAGCAGCTTTTTAACCGTGCGGGGTTCTAATTCACCCCTCCACTTC